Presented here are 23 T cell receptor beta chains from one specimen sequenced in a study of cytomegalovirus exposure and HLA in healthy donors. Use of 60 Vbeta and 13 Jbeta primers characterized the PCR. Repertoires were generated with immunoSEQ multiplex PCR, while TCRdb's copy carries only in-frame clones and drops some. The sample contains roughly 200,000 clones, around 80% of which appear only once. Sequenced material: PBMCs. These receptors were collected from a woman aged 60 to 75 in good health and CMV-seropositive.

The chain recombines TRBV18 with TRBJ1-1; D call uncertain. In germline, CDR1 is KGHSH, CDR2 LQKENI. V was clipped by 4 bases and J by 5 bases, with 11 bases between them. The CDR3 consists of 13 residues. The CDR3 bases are TGTGCCAGCTCACGGTCCGAGAGGACTGAAGCTTTCTTT. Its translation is CASSRSERTEAFF. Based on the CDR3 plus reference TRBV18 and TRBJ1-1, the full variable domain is NAGVMQNPRHLVRRRGQEARLRCSPMKGHSHVYWYRQLPEEGLKFMVYLQKENIIDESGMPKERFSAEFPKEGPSILRIQQVVRGDSAAYFCASSRSERTEAFFGQGTRLTVV.

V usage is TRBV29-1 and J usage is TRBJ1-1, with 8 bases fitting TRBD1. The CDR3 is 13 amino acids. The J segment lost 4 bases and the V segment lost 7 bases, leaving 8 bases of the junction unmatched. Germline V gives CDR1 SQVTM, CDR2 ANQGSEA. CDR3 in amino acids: CSAQTGASTEAFF. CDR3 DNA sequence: TGCAGCGCCCAGACAGGGGCCAGCACTGAAGCTTTCTTT.

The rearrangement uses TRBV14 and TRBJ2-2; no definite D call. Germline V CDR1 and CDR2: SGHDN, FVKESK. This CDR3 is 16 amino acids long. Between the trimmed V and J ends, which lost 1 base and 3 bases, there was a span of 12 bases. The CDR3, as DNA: TGTGCCAGCAGCCAAGTACATGCAGCGTACACCGGGGAGCTGTTTTTT. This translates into CASSQVHAAYTGELFF.

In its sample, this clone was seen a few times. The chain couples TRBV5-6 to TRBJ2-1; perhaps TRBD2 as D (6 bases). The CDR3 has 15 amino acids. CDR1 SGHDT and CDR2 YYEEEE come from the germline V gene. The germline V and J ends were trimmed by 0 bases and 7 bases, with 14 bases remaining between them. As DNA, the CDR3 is TGTGCCAGCAGCTTGGGGGGCGGGGTTATAAATGAGCAGTTCTTC. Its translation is CASSLGGGVINEQFF.

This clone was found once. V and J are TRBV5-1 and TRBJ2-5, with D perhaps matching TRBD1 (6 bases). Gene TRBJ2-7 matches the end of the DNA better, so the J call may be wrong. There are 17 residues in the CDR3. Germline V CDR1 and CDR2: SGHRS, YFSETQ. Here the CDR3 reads CASSFMVGATSSYEQYF. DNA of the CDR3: TGCGCCAGCAGCTTTATGGTGGGGGCCACGAGCTCCTACGAGCAGTACTTC.

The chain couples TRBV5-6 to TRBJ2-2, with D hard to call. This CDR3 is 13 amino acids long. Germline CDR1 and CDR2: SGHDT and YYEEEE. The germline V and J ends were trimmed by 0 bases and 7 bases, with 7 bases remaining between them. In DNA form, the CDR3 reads TGTGCCAGCAGCTTGGGCACTGGCGGGGAGCTGTTTTTT. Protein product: CASSLGTGGELFF.

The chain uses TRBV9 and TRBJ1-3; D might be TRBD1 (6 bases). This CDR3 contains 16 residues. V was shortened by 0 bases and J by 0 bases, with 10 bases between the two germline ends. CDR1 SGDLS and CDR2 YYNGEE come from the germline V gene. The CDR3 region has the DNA TGTGCCAGCAGCGTAGGGGGGCCCGACTCTGGAAACACCATATATTTT. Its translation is CASSVGGPDSGNTIYF.

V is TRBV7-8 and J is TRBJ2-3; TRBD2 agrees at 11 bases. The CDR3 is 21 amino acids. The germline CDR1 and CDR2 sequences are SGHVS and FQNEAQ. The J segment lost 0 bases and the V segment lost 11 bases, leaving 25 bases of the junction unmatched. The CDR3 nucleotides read TGTGCCGCAACCAACTCCCCCCATACTAGCGGGAGAGTACGGAGCACAGATACGCAGTATTTT. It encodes CAATNSPHTSGRVRSTDTQYF.

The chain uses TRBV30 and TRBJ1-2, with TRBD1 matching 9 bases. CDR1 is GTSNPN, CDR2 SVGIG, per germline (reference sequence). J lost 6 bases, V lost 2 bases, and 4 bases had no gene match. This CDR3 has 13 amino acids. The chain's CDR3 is CAWSQRQGDGYTF. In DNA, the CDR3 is TGTGCCTGGAGTCAACGACAGGGGGATGGCTACACCTTC. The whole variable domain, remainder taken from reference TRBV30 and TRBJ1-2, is SQTIHQWPATLVQPVGSPLSLECTVEGTSNPNLYWYRQAAGRGLQLLFYSVGIGQISSEVPQNLSASRPQDRQFILSSKKLLLSDSGFYLCAWSQRQGDGYTFGSGTRLTVV.

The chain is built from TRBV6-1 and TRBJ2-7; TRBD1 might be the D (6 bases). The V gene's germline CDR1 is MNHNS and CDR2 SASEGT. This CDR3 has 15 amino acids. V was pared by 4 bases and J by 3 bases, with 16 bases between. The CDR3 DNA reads TGTGCCAGCAGTGGTGGGACATCGAATAACTACGAGCAGTACTTC. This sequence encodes CASSGGTSNNYEQYF.

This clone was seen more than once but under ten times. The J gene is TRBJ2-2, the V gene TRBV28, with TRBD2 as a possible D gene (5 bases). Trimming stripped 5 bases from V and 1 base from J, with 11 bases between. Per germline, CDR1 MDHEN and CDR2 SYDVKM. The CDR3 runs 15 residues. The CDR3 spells CASSTSGGNTGELFF. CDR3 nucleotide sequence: TGTGCCAGCAGTACCTCAGGAGGGAACACCGGGGAGCTGTTTTTT.

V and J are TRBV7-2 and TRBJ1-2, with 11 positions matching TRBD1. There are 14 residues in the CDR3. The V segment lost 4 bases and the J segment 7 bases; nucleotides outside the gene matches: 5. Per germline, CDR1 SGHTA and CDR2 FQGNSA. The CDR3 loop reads CASSSGQGARGYTF. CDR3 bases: TGTGCCAGCAGCTCCGGACAGGGGGCCCGTGGCTACACCTTC.

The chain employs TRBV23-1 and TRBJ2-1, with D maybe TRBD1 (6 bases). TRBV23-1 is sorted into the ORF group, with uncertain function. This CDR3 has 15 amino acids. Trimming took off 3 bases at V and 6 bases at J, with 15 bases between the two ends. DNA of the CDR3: TGCGCCAGCAGTCAGGGACAATACAACCCCAATGAGCAGTTCTTC. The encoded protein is CASSQGQYNPNEQFF.

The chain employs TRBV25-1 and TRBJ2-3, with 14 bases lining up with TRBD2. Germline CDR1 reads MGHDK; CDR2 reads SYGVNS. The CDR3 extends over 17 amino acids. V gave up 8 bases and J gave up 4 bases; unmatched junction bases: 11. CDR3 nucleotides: TGTGCCAGCGCCGGGACTAGCGGGGGCCCAGGGGCAGATACGCAGTATTTT. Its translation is CASAGTSGGPGADTQYF.

CDR3 sequence (DNA): TGTGCCAGCAGCCCTCAAGACAGGCCCCCCTACGAGCAGTACTTC. Translated: CASSPQDRPPYEQYF. V usage is TRBV7-2 and J usage is TRBJ2-5, with D possibly matching TRBD1 (6 bases). The DNA end lines up better with TRBJ2-7; the J call may be wrong. Germline V gives CDR1 SGHTA, CDR2 FQGNSA. CDR3 length: 15 residues.

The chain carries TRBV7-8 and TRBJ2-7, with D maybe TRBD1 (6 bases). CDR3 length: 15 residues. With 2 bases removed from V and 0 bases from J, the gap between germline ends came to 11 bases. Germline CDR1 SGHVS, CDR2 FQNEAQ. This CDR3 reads CASSLRGQTSYEQYF. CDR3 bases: TGTGCCAGCAGCTTAAGAGGACAGACCTCCTACGAGCAGTACTTC.

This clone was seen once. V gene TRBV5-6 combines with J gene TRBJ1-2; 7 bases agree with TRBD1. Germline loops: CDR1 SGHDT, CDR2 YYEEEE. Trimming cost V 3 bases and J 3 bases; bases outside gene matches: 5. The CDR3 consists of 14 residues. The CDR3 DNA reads TGTGCCAGCAGCTCAACAGGGGTTTACTATGGCTACACCTTC. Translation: CASSSTGVYYGYTF.

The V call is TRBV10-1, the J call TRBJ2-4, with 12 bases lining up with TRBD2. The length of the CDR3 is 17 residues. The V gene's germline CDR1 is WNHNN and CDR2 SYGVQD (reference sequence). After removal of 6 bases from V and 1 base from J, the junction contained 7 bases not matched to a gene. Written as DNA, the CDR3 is TGCGCCAGCAGCGCCACTAGCGGGAGGTGGGCCAAAAACATTCAGTACTTC. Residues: CASSATSGRWAKNIQYF.

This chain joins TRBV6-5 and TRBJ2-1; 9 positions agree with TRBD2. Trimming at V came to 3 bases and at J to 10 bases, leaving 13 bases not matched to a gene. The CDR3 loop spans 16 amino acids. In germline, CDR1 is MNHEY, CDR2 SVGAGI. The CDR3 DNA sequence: TGTGCCAGCAGTTATCTAGGCGGGAGGGCCCTAAGGGAGCAGTTCTTC. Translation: CASSYLGGRALREQFF.

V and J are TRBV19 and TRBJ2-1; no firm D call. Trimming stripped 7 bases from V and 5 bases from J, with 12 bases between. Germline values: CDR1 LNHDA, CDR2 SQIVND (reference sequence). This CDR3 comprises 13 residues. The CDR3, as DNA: TGTGCCAGTAACAACCCCCTTAACAATGAGCAGTTCTTC. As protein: CASNNPLNNEQFF.

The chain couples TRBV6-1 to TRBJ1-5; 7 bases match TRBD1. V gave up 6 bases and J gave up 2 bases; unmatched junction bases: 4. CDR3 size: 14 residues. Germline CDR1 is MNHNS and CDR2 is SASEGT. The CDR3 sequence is CASRRDSGNQPQHF. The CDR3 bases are TGTGCCAGCAGGAGGGACAGCGGCAATCAGCCCCAGCATTTT.

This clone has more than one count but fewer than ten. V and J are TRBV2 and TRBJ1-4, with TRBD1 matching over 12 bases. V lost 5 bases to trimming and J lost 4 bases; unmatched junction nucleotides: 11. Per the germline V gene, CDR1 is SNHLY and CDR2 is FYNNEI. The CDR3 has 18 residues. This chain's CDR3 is CASSPQGDRGRFNEKLFF. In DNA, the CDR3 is TGTGCCAGCAGTCCCCAGGGGGACAGGGGGCGGTTTAATGAAAAACTGTTTTTT.

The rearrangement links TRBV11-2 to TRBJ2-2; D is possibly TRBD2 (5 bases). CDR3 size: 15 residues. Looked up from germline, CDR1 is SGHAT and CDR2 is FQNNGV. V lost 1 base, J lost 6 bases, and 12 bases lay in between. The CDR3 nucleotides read TGTGCCAGCAGCTTAGGAGGGAGAAGGTCCGGGGAGCTGTTTTTT. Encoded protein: CASSLGGRRSGELFF.